Following are 20 T cell receptor beta chains from one sample sequenced in a study of shared T cell receptors in the human thymus. Assay: immunoSEQ multiplex PCR; the TCRdb copy retains only in-frame clones and omits some. The data contain approximately 400,000 clones, approximately 95% of them singletons. The material sequenced was thymocytes. All receptors come from a human donor.

The CDR3 DNA reads as TGTGCCAGCAGCCCTGAGGCTTGCGAGACCCAGTACTTC. This encodes CASSPEACETQYF. This rearrangement joins TRBV11-3 to TRBJ2-5; no clear D gene. Trimming took off 5 bases at V and 5 bases at J, with 12 bases between the two ends. Looked up from germline, CDR1 is SGHNT and CDR2 is YENEEA. The CDR3 consists of 13 residues.

This clone was seen once. This chain links TRBV18 with TRBJ2-2; perhaps D is TRBD1 or TRBD2 (5 bases each). CDR3 length equals 15 residues. The V and J ends lost 4 bases and 0 bases respectively, with 9 bases between them. Germline CDR1 reads KGHSH; CDR2 reads LQKENI. CDR3 residues: CASSRGIANTGELFF. CDR3 DNA sequence: TGTGCCAGCTCACGGGGGATCGCGAACACCGGGGAGCTGTTTTTT.

This clone was picked up a small number of times. The chain is built from TRBV5-1 and TRBJ1-5; D is unclear. The CDR3 has 14 amino acids. Germline V lookup: CDR1 SGHRS, CDR2 YFSETQ. Trimming removed 0 bases at V and 4 bases at J, with 8 bases between. In nucleotides, the CDR3 is TGCGCCAGCAGCTTGGGGACGGAGAATCAGCCCCAGCATTTT. Translation gives CASSLGTENQPQHF. Full variable domain (rest looked up from reference TRBV5-1 and TRBJ1-5): KAGVTQTPRYLIKTRGQQVTLSCSPISGHRSVSWYQQTPGQGLQFLFEYFSETQRNKGNFPGRFSGRQFSNSRSEMNVSTLELGDSALYLCASSLGTENQPQHFGDGTRLSIL.

This chain uses TRBV27 with TRBJ2-1, with 10 bases that match TRBD2. J lost 2 bases, V lost 5 bases, and 6 bases had no gene match. This CDR3 region has 16 residues. Germline CDR1 is MNHEY and CDR2 is SMNVEV (reference sequence). The CDR3 loop reads CASSTILAGAYNEQFF. Written as DNA, the CDR3 is TGTGCCAGCAGTACCATTCTAGCGGGAGCCTACAATGAGCAGTTCTTC.

The chain couples TRBV6-5 to TRBJ2-1; 7 positions agree with TRBD2. The CDR3 runs to 15 residues. V shed 8 bases, J shed 0 bases, and the junction held 7 bases outside the gene matches. Germline V gives CDR1 MNHEY, CDR2 SVGAGI. CDR3 protein: CASRIAGFSYNEQFF. The CDR3 DNA is TGTGCCAGCCGGATAGCGGGTTTCTCCTACAATGAGCAGTTCTTC.

The V and J genes are TRBV4-3 and TRBJ1-4; 10 nucleotides match TRBD1. The J segment lost 8 bases and the V segment lost 6 bases, leaving 9 bases of the junction unmatched. The CDR3 covers 15 residues. Per germline, CDR1 LGHNA and CDR2 YSLEER. The CDR3 spells CASRASTGGDEKLFF. CDR3 nucleotides: TGCGCCAGCAGGGCTTCGACAGGGGGCGACGAAAAACTGTTTTTT.

The J gene is TRBJ2-1, the V gene TRBV5-4; 9 nucleotides line up with TRBD2. The CDR3 totals 14 residues. The V gene end was trimmed by 4 bases and the J gene end by 6 bases; junction bases not matched to a gene: 5. CDR1 is SGHNT and CDR2 is YYREEE in the germline V gene (reference sequence). CDR3: CASSTRTSANEQFF. In DNA, the CDR3 is TGTGCCAGCAGCACTCGGACTAGCGCCAATGAGCAGTTCTTC.

V gene TRBV7-4 combines with J gene TRBJ2-1; 9 bases map to TRBD2. This CDR3 spans 15 amino acids. From germline, CDR1 is SGHVT and CDR2 SQSDAQ. J was trimmed by 6 bases and V by 6 bases; bases with no gene match: 9. The CDR3 here is CASRVLAGRTNEQFF. CDR3 coding DNA: TGTGCCAGCAGGGTCCTAGCGGGACGGACCAATGAGCAGTTCTTC. Supplemented by reference TRBV7-4 and TRBJ2-1, the full variable domain reads GAGVSQSPRYKVAKRGRDVALRCDSISGHVTLYWYRQTLGQGSEVLTYSQSDAQRDKSGRPSGRFSAERPERSVSTLKIQRTEQGDSAVYLCASRVLAGRTNEQFFGPGTRLTVL.

The chain couples TRBV7-9 to TRBJ2-1; either TRBD1 or TRBD2 may fit D (6 bases each). Trimming cost V 0 bases and J 7 bases, with 10 bases left between them. CDR3 length: 14 amino acids. Germline-derived CDR1 and CDR2 are SEHNR and FQNEAQ (reference sequence). The CDR3 sequence is CASSLAEGGNEQFF. The CDR3 nucleotides read TGTGCCAGCAGCTTAGCGGAAGGGGGGAATGAGCAGTTCTTC.

V is TRBV27 and J is TRBJ2-7, with D perhaps matching TRBD2 (7 bases). This CDR3 has 16 amino acids. V was cut by 8 bases and J by 3 bases, with 23 bases left in between. Germline CDR1 is MNHEY and CDR2 is SMNVEV (reference sequence). The CDR3 loop is CASRNFGGGGDYEQYF. In DNA, the CDR3 is TGTGCCAGCCGGAACTTCGGGGGAGGGGGAGACTACGAGCAGTACTTC.

This chain joins TRBV4-1 and TRBJ2-1; 10 positions match TRBD2. V was clipped by 0 bases and J by 8 bases; unmatched bases: 10. The CDR3 runs to 17 residues. Germline V CDR1 and CDR2: MGHRA, YSYEKL. The CDR3 nucleotides read TGCGCCAGCAGCCAAGACTCAACTAGCGGGATCTGGGATGAGCAGTTCTTC. It encodes CASSQDSTSGIWDEQFF.

The chain couples TRBV7-9 to TRBJ2-2, with D maybe TRBD2 (5 bases). In germline, CDR1 is SEHNR, CDR2 FQNEAQ (reference sequence). The CDR3 is 18 residues long. Trimming pared 2 bases from V and 3 bases from J, leaving 19 bases between. DNA of the CDR3: TGTGCCAGCAGCTTAAGTATTTCGTACGGGGTATACACCGGGGAGCTGTTTTTT. Protein product: CASSLSISYGVYTGELFF.

The chain has TRBV19 and TRBJ1-1; no clear D. Germline values: CDR1 LNHDA, CDR2 SQIVND (reference sequence). Between the trimmed V and J ends, which lost 3 bases and 1 base, there was a span of 15 bases. CDR3 length: 16 amino acids. CDR3 sequence (DNA): TGTGCCAGTAGTATCAATTCGGACCGAAAGAACACTGAAGCTTTCTTT. Its protein product is CASSINSDRKNTEAFF.

The chain couples TRBV7-9 to TRBJ1-4; D is perhaps TRBD1 (6 bases). CDR3 length equals 15 residues. Germline-derived CDR1 and CDR2 are SEHNR and FQNEAQ (reference sequence). V lost 1 base to trimming and J lost 8 bases, with 14 bases between them. CDR3 sequence reads: CASSLEGVLKEKLFF. As DNA, the CDR3 is TGTGCCAGCAGCTTAGAGGGGGTGCTGAAGGAAAAACTGTTTTTT.

This sequence joins TRBV7-8 and TRBJ1-1; D is perhaps TRBD1 (6 bases). The CDR3 runs 16 residues. The V end was cut by 1 base, the J end by 3 bases, with 15 bases between. In germline, CDR1 is SGHVS, CDR2 FQNEAQ. This CDR3 is CASSLGIRAGDTEAFF. CDR3 bases: TGTGCCAGCAGCTTAGGTATTCGGGCAGGGGACACTGAAGCTTTCTTT.

The V gene is TRBV6-5, the J gene TRBJ2-7; D is unresolved. V was trimmed by 0 bases and J by 2 bases, leaving 11 bases between them. Germline CDR1 reads MNHEY; CDR2 reads SVGAGI. The CDR3 is 15 amino acids. CDR3 in amino acids: CASSYSRAKPYEQYF. For the CDR3, the DNA is TGTGCCAGCAGTTACTCCCGGGCCAAGCCCTACGAGCAGTACTTC.

The rearrangement uses TRBV27 and TRBJ2-5; 9 bases match TRBD1. CDR1 is MNHEY, CDR2 SMNVEV, per germline (reference sequence). With V trimmed by 6 bases and J by 5 bases, 7 bases remained unmatched. CDR3 length: 14 residues. This chain's CDR3 is CASSSNRGRETQYF. In DNA, the CDR3 is TGTGCCAGCAGCTCCAACAGGGGGCGGGAGACCCAGTACTTC.

The chain joins TRBV14 to TRBJ2-5; no definite D call. V lost 1 base and J lost 8, with 26 bases in between. Germline CDR1 reads SGHDN; CDR2 reads FVKESK. This CDR3 has 18 residues. CDR3 bases: TGTGCCAGCAGCCAAGTGGCACAGTCCTCTCCCTCACAAGTTACCCAGTACTTC. Translation gives CASSQVAQSSPSQVTQYF.

The chain carries TRBV28 and TRBJ1-2, with D possibly matching TRBD1 (5 bases). V was shortened by 5 bases and J by 1 base, with 17 bases between the two germline ends. The CDR3 spans 16 residues. Germline CDR1 reads MDHEN; CDR2 reads SYDVKM. The CDR3 coding sequence is TGTGCCAGCAGTCTCGGGACCCAAAACGATAACTATGGCTACACCTTC. This gives the protein CASSLGTQNDNYGYTF.

V is TRBV28 and J is TRBJ2-7, with 7 positions matching TRBD2. The V and J ends lost 2 bases and 6 bases, in that order; junction bases with no gene match: 10. Germline V gene data show CDR1 as MDHEN and CDR2 as SYDVKM. The CDR3 covers 15 residues. The chain's CDR3 is CASSLISAGVSEQYF. CDR3 nucleotides: TGTGCCAGCAGTTTAATATCGGCGGGAGTCAGCGAGCAGTACTTC.